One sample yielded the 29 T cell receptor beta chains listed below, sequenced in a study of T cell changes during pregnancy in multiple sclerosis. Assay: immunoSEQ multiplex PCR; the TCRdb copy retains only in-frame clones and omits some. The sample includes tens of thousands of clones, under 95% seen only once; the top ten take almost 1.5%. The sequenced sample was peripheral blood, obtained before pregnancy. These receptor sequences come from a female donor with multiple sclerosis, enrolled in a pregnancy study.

The CDR3 bases are TGTGCCAGCAGCGCTACAGGGGGCGCGGGGGAAAAACTGTTTTTT. The encoded protein is CASSATGGAGEKLFF. V and J are TRBV9 and TRBJ1-4; 9 nucleotides align to TRBD1. The germline V gene encodes CDR1 SGDLS and CDR2 YYNGEE. V lost 3 bases to trimming and J lost 8 bases; unmatched junction nucleotides: 8. The CDR3 totals 15 residues.

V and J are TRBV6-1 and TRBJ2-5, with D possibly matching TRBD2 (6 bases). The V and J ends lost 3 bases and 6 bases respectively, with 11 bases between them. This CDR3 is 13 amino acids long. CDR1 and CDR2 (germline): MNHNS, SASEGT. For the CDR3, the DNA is TGTGCCAGCAGTGATCCGGGGGTCCAGACCCAGTACTTC. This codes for CASSDPGVQTQYF.

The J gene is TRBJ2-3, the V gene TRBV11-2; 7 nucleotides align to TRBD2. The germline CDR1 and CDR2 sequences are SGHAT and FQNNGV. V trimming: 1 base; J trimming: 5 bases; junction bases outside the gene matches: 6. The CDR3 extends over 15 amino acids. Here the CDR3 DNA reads TGTGCCAGCAGCTTAGGATGGGGGGGGGTAGATACGCAGTATTTT. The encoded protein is CASSLGWGGVDTQYF.

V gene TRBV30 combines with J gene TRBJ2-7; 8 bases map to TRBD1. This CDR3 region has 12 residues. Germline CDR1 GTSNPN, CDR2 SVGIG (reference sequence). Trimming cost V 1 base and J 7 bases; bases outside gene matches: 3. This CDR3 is CAWSAQGVEQYF. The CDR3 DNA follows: TGTGCCTGGAGTGCACAGGGGGTTGAGCAGTACTTC.

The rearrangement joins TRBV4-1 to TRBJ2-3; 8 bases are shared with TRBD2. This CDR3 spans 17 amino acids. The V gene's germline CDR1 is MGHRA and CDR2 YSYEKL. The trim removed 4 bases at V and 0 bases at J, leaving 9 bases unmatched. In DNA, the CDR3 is TGCGCCAGCAGCCGGGGGGCTAGCGGGTTAAGCACAGATACGCAGTATTTT. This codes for CASSRGASGLSTDTQYF.

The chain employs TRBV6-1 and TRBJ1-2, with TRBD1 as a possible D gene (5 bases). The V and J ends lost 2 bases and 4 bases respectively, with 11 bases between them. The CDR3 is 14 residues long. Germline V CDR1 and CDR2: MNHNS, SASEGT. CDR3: CASSETRGIYGYTF. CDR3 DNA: TGTGCCAGCAGTGAAACTCGGGGGATCTATGGCTACACCTTC.

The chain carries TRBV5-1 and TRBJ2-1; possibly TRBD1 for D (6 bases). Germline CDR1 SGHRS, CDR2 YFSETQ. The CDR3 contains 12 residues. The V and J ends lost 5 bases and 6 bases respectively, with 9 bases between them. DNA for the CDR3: TGCGCCAGCAGTTACAGGGTCAATGAGCAGTTCTTC. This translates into CASSYRVNEQFF.

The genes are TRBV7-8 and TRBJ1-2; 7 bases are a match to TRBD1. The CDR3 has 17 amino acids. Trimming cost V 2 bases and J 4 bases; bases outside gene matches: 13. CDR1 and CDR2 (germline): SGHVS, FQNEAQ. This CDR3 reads CASSLPPTGRKVYGYTF. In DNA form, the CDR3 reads TGTGCCAGCAGCTTACCCCCGACAGGGAGGAAGGTCTATGGCTACACCTTC.

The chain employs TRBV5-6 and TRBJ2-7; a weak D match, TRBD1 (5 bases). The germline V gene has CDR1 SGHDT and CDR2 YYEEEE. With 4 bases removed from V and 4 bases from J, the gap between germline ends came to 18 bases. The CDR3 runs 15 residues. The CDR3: CASSQETAFLYEQYF. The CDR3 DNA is TGTGCCAGCAGCCAAGAGACAGCGTTCCTATACGAGCAGTACTTC.

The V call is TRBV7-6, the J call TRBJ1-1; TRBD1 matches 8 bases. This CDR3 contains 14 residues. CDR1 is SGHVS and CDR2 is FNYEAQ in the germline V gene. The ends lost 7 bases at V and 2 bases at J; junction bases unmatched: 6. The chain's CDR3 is CASNPGQANTEAFF. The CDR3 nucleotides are TGTGCCAGCAACCCGGGACAGGCCAACACTGAAGCTTTCTTT.

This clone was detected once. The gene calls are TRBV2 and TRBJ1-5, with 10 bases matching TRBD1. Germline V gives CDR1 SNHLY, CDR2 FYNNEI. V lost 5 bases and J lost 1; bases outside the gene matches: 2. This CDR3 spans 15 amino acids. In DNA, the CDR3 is TGTGCCAGCAGTCGGACAGGGGGAAGCAATCAGCCCCAGCATTTT. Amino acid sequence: CASSRTGGSNQPQHF.

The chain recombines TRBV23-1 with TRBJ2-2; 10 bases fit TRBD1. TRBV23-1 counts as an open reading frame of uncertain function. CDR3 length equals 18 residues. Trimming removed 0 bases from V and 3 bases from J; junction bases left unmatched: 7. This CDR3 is CASSQSVWGTGDTGELFF. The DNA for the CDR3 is TGCGCCAGCAGTCAATCGGTCTGGGGGACAGGGGACACCGGGGAGCTGTTTTTT.

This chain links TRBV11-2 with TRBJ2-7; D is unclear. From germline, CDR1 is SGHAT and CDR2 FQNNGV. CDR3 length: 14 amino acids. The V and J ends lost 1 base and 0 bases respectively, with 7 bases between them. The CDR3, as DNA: TGTGCCAGCAGCTTAGTTATCAGCTCCTACGAGCAGTACTTC. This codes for CASSLVISSYEQYF.

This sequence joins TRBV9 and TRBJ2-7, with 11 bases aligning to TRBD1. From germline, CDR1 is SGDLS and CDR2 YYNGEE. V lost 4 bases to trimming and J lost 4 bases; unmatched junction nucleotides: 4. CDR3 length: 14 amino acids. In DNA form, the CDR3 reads TGTGCCAGCAGCTCCGGGACAGGGGGGTACGAGCAGTACTTC. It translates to CASSSGTGGYEQYF.

The CDR3 protein is CASSWTGQEYKGYTF. The CDR3 coding sequence is TGCGCCAGCAGCTGGACAGGGCAAGAGTATAAAGGCTACACCTTC. V usage is TRBV4-1 and J usage is TRBJ1-2, with 8 bases that match TRBD1. The CDR3 is 15 residues long. J gave up 8 bases and V 5 bases, and 13 bases lay outside the gene matches. Germline CDR1 is MGHRA and CDR2 is YSYEKL.

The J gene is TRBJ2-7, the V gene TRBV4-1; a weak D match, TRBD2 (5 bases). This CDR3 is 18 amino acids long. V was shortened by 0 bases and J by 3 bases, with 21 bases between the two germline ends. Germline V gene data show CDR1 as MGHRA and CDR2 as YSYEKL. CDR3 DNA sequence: TGCGCCAGCAGCCAAGATCCGGGATCTGGGTGGGGAAGCTACGAGCAGTACTTC. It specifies CASSQDPGSGWGSYEQYF.

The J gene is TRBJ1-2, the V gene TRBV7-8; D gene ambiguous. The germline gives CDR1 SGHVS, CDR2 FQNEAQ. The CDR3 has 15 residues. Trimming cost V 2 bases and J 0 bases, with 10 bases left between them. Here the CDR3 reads CASSLSRVANYGYTF. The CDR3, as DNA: TGTGCCAGCAGCTTAAGCCGGGTAGCTAACTATGGCTACACCTTC.

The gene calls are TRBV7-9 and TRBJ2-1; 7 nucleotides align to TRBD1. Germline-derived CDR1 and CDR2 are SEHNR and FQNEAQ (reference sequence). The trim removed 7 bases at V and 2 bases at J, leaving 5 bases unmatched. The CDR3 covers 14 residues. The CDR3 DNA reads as TGTGCCAGCACCCTGACAGGGACCTACAATGAGCAGTTCTTC. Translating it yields CASTLTGTYNEQFF.

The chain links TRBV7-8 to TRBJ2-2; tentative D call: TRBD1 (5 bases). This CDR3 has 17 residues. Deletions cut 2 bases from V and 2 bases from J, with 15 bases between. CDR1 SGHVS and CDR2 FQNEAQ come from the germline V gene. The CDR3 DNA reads TGTGCCAGCAGCTTATTAGGGGTTCCAACAAACACCGGGGAGCTGTTTTTT. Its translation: CASSLLGVPTNTGELFF.

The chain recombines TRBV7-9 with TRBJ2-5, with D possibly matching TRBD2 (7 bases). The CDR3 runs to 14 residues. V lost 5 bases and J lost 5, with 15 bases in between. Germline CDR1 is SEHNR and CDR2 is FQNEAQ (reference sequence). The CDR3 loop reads CASSPGGGQETQYF. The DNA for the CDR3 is TGTGCCAGCAGCCCCGGCGGGGGCCAGGAGACCCAGTACTTC.

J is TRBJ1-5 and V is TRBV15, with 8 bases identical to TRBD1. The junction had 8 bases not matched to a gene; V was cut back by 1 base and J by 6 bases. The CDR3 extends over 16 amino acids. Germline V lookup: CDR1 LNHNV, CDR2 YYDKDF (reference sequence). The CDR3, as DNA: TGTGCCACCAGCAGAGCCAACAGGGGGTCCACTCAGCCCCAGCATTTT. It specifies CATSRANRGSTQPQHF.

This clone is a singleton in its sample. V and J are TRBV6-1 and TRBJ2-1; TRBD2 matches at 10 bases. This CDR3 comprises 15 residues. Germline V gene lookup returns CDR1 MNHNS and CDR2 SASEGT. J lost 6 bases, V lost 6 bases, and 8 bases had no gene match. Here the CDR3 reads CASRRAGGGLNEQFF. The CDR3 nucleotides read TGTGCCAGCAGACGAGCGGGGGGGGGCCTCAATGAGCAGTTCTTC.

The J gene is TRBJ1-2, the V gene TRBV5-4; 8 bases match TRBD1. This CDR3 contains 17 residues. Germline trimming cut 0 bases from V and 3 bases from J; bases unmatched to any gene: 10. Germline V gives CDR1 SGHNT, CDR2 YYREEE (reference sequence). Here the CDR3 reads CASSLGWTGQKDYGYTF. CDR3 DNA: TGTGCCAGCAGCTTGGGATGGACAGGGCAAAAGGACTATGGCTACACCTTC.

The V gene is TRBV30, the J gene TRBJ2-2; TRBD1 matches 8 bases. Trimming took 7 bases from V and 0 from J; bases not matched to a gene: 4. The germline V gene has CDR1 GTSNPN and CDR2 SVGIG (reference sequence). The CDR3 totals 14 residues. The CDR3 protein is CASGQGPNTGELFF. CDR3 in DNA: TGTGCCTCCGGACAGGGACCGAACACCGGGGAGCTGTTTTTT.

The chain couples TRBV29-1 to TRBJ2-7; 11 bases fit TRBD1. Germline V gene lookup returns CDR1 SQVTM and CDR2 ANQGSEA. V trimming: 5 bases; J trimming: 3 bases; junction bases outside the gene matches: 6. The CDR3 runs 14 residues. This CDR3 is CSVRGQGGSYEQYF. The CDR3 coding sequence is TGCAGCGTTAGGGGACAGGGGGGGAGCTACGAGCAGTACTTC.

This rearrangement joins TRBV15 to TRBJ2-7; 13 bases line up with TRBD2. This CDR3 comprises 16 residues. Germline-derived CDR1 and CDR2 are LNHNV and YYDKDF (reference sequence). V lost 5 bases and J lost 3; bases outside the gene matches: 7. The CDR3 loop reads CATSPETSGGIYEQYF. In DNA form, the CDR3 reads TGTGCCACCAGCCCGGAGACTAGCGGGGGGATCTACGAGCAGTACTTC.

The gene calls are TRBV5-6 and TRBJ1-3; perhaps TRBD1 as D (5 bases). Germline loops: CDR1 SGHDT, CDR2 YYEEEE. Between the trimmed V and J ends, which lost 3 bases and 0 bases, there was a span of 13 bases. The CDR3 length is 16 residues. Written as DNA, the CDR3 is TGTGCCAGCAGCTCCCTATACAGGTACTCTGGAAACACCATATATTTT. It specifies CASSSLYRYSGNTIYF.

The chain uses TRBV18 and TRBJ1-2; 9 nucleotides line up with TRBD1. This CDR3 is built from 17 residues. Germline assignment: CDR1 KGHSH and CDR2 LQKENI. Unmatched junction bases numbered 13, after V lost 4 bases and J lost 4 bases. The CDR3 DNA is TGTGCCAGCTCACAGCCGGGACAGGGACAGGAGGGCTATGGCTACACCTTC. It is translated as CASSQPGQGQEGYGYTF. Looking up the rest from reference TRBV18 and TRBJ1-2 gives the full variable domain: NAGVMQNPRHLVRRRGQEARLRCSPMKGHSHVYWYRQLPEEGLKFMVYLQKENIIDESGMPKERFSAEFPKEGPSILRIQQVVRGDSAAYFCASSQPGQGQEGYGYTFGSGTRLTVV.

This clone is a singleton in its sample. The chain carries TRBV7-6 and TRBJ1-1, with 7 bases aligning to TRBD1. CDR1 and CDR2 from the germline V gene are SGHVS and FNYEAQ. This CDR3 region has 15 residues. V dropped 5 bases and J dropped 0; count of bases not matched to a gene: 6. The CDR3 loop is CASSRTGEVNTEAFF. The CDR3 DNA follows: TGTGCCAGCAGCAGAACAGGGGAGGTGAACACTGAAGCTTTCTTT.